Listed below are T cell receptor beta chains from one sample, sequenced in a study of CD4 T cells in relation to SARS-CoV-2 and coronaviruses. The method was immunoSEQ multiplex PCR; TCRdb's version includes in-frame clones alone and lacks a portion of them. The table records 60,000 to 80,000 clones, about 87% of them present only once. The specimen was memory CD4+ T cells from PBMCs. These receptors all come from a human donor in good health. Both conserved end residues are part of each CDR3. D genes are given only for firm matches. Clone size is not always given. Where it is, it says once, few, many or a class for expanded clones.

DNA | CDR3 | size | J | length | D | V
TGTGCCAGCAGCTTAGGCAGACCTTACGAGCAGTACTTC | CASSLGRPYEQYF | . | TRBJ2-7 | 13 | . | TRBV7-2
TGTGCCAGCAGTGATGCAGGGCTAAAAGATACGCAGTATTTT | CASSDAGLKDTQYF | once | TRBJ2-3 | 14 | . | TRBV6-1
TGTGCCAGCAGTCCTACTAGCGGGGTGGAGACCCAGTACTTC | CASSPTSGVETQYF | . | TRBJ2-5 | 14 | TRBD2 | TRBV7-2
TGCAGTGCTAGTTGGTCAGGATTGAACACTGAAGCTTTCTTT | CSASWSGLNTEAFF | . | TRBJ1-1 | 14 | . | TRBV20-1
TGTGCCAGCAGTTACTCCCGACAGGAGGACCAGCCCCAGCATTTT | CASSYSRQEDQPQHF | . | TRBJ1-5 | 15 | . | TRBV6-5
TGTGCCATCAGTAAAACAGACAGGGGCCCCAATCAGCCCCAGCATTTT | CAISKTDRGPNQPQHF | . | TRBJ1-5 | 16 | TRBD1 | TRBV10-3
TGTGCCAGCAGCTCCGGGGGCTACCTGAACACTGAAGCTTTCTTT | CASSSGGYLNTEAFF | once | TRBJ1-1 | 15 | . | TRBV7-9
TGTGCCAGTAGACCTTACAGGGATAGCAATCAGCCCCAGCATTTT | CASRPYRDSNQPQHF | . | TRBJ1-5 | 15 | . | TRBV19
TGTGCCAGCAGCGCGCAGACAGGGGAGACCCAGTACTTC | CASSAQTGETQYF | . | TRBJ2-5 | 13 | TRBD1 | TRBV7-8
TGTGCCAGCACCTACGAGGGGGGCCGATACAATGAGCAGTTCTTC | CASTYEGGRYNEQFF | . | TRBJ2-1 | 15 | . | TRBV7-9
TGCGCCAGCAGCCAAGATAGGGCGGCGGGGGAAAAACTGTTTTTT | CASSQDRAAGEKLFF | . | TRBJ1-4 | 15 | . | TRBV4-3
TGTGCCAGCAGTGAATCGGCGGGAAACACCATATATTTT | CASSESAGNTIYF | . | TRBJ1-3 | 13 | . | TRBV2
TGCGCCAGCAGTCAGGGACACCGCTCTTCCACAGATACGCAGTATTTT | CASSQGHRSSTDTQYF | . | TRBJ2-3 | 16 | . | TRBV5-1
TGTGCCAGCAGCCTGGGACCGAACACTGAAGCTTTCTTT | CASSLGPNTEAFF | . | TRBJ1-1 | 13 | . | TRBV5-4
TGTGCCAGCGAAACGGCGGTTTATAATTCACCCCTCCACTTT | CASETAVYNSPLHF | . | TRBJ1-6 | 14 | . | TRBV28
TGCGCCAGCAGCCTTCTCGACAGGTCGATTGGAAACACCATATATTTT | CASSLLDRSIGNTIYF | few | TRBJ1-3 | 16 | . | TRBV5-1
TGTGCCAGTAGTATCTCCAGGACCAATCAGCCCCAGCATTTT | CASSISRTNQPQHF | once | TRBJ1-5 | 14 | . | TRBV19
TGCGCCAGCAGCCCGCGTTTTAGTGGTGGCGGGAGCCGGGAGACCCAGTACTTC | CASSPRFSGGGSRETQYF | . | TRBJ2-5 | 18 | TRBD2 | TRBV5-1
TGCGCCAGCCAAGGACAGGGAGGCTCTGGGGCCAACGTCCTGACTTTC | CASQGQGGSGANVLTF | . | TRBJ2-6 | 16 | TRBD1 | TRBV10-2
TGCAGCGCTGGGACTAGCGGGGGGGCCTTTGAGCAGTTCTTC | CSAGTSGGAFEQFF | . | TRBJ2-1 | 14 | TRBD2 | TRBV29-1
TGCGCCAGCAGCTTCGGACAGGAACAAGAGACCCAGTACTTC | CASSFGQEQETQYF | . | TRBJ2-5 | 14 | TRBD1 | TRBV5-1
TGTGCCAGCAGTGAACGACAGGGATGGGCCGGGGAGCTGTTTTTT | CASSERQGWAGELFF | few | TRBJ2-2 | 15 | TRBD1 | TRBV6-1
TGTGCCAGCAGCTTAGGGGGGATGGGGACCCAGTACTTC | CASSLGGMGTQYF | . | TRBJ2-5 | 13 | . | TRBV7-3
TGTGCCAGCAGCGAGGGAGTCGACGAGCAGTACTTC | CASSEGVDEQYF | . | TRBJ2-7 | 12 | . | TRBV9
TGTGCCAGCTCACTGCAGGGGTGGTACGAGCAGTACTTC | CASSLQGWYEQYF | . | TRBJ2-7 | 13 | . | TRBV18
TGTGCCAGCAGTTACCCGCTCGTGACAGTTAAGGTCGGTCAGCCCCAGCATTTT | CASSYPLVTVKVGQPQHF | . | TRBJ1-5 | 18 | . | TRBV28
TGCGCCAGCAGCTTGCTCGCGGGAGGCCCTGGAACCTACGAGCAGTACTTC | CASSLLAGGPGTYEQYF | . | TRBJ2-7 | 17 | TRBD2 | TRBV5-1
TGTGCTAGTGGAACCACAGGAAGCTCTGGAAACACCATATATTTT | CASGTTGSSGNTIYF | . | TRBJ1-3 | 15 | . | TRBV12-5
TGTGCCAGCTCACCGCAGGGGTTCTCTGGAAACACCATATATTTT | CASSPQGFSGNTIYF | . | TRBJ1-3 | 15 | . | TRBV18
TGTGCCAGCAGCTCCGACAGGAGTACCTACGAGCAGTACTTC | CASSSDRSTYEQYF | few | TRBJ2-7 | 14 | . | TRBV11-1
TGTGCCTGGAGTACCACCGGGGAGCTGTTTTTT | CAWSTTGELFF | . | TRBJ2-2 | 11 | . | TRBV30
TGCGCCAGCAAGACCCGGCTAGCGGGAACCTACGAGCAGTACTTC | CASKTRLAGTYEQYF | once | TRBJ2-7 | 15 | TRBD2 | TRBV10-1
TGTGCCAGCACCGGGGATCGGTACGAGCAGTACTTC | CASTGDRYEQYF | . | TRBJ2-7 | 12 | . | TRBV28
TGTGCCAGTAGTCCCCGGGGACAGGGTAGCACTGAAGCTTTCTTT | CASSPRGQGSTEAFF | . | TRBJ1-1 | 15 | TRBD1 | TRBV19
TGTGCCAGCAGCTTTATCTCCTGGGGGTCCTCGTACCAAGAGACCCAGTACTTC | CASSFISWGSSYQETQYF | . | TRBJ2-5 | 18 | . | TRBV11-2
TGTGCCAGCAGTGCCTGGGGGCAGGGTTGGAGAAACACCATATATTTT | CASSAWGQGWRNTIYF | once | TRBJ1-3 | 16 | . | TRBV28
TGTGCCTGGGGGGACGGAGCCTACAATGAGCAGTTCTTC | CAWGDGAYNEQFF | . | TRBJ2-1 | 13 | . | TRBV30
TGCGCCAGCAGCCGAGGACAGGGCTTCGGCACTGAAGCTTTCTTT | CASSRGQGFGTEAFF | . | TRBJ1-1 | 15 | TRBD1 | TRBV4-1
TGTGCCAGCAGCCTTGCGTACAATGAGCAGTTCTTC | CASSLAYNEQFF | . | TRBJ2-1 | 12 | . | TRBV6-5
TGCGCCAGCAGCGCTCCGGGACAGGGGTCTTACGAGCAGTACTTC | CASSAPGQGSYEQYF | . | TRBJ2-7 | 15 | TRBD1 | TRBV5-1
TGTGCCAGCAGCCTCAGACAGGCATCCTACGAGCAGTACTTC | CASSLRQASYEQYF | . | TRBJ2-7 | 14 | . | TRBV7-8
TGTGCCAGCAGCGGAGTAGCGGGGGACCTCCAAGAGACCCAGTACTTC | CASSGVAGDLQETQYF | once | TRBJ2-5 | 16 | TRBD2 | TRBV9
TGTGCCAGCAGGCCCGGGACGGCCGTTGGAGAGACCCAGTACTTC | CASRPGTAVGETQYF | once | TRBJ2-5 | 15 | . | TRBV6-5
TGCAGTGCTGGAGAGCAGTTCTTC | CSAGEQFF | . | TRBJ2-1 | 8 | . | TRBV20-1
TGTGCCATCAGGGGGGGATCTGGAAACACCATATATTTT | CAIRGGSGNTIYF | . | TRBJ1-3 | 13 | TRBD1 | TRBV28
TGTGCCAGAAGCTGCGGGGCGGTAATCCCGATAGCCAAAAACATTCAGTACTTC | CARSCGAVIPIAKNIQYF | . | TRBJ2-4 | 18 | . | TRBV5-3
TGTGCCAGCAGCCCCGGACAGGGTAGGGGCTCCTACGAGCAGTACTTC | CASSPGQGRGSYEQYF | . | TRBJ2-7 | 16 | TRBD1 | TRBV7-3
TGTGCCAGCAGCTTGGGGTTACAGGGCTACGAGCAGTACTTC | CASSLGLQGYEQYF | . | TRBJ2-7 | 14 | . | TRBV5-5
TGCAGCGCCATGGGGGGCAGCACAGATACGCAGTATTTT | CSAMGGSTDTQYF | . | TRBJ2-3 | 13 | . | TRBV29-1
TGCGCCAGCAGCTTGTCGGTGGGGGCCCCGACTGAAGCTTTCTTT | CASSLSVGAPTEAFF | . | TRBJ1-1 | 15 | . | TRBV5-1
TGTGCCAGCTCACCACCTGGTAGAGAGCAGTTCTTC | CASSPPGREQFF | . | TRBJ2-1 | 12 | . | TRBV18
TGTGCCAGCAGTTTGACAGGGGAACGTATGAACACTGAAGCTTTCTTT | CASSLTGERMNTEAFF | . | TRBJ1-1 | 16 | TRBD1 | TRBV6-5
TGTGCCAGCAGTCTACAAGGTGGGCTGGAGAACACCATATATTTT | CASSLQGGLENTIYF | . | TRBJ1-3 | 15 | . | TRBV5-5
TGTGCCAGCAGTTTTGAAGGGACCGGGGAGCTGTTTTTT | CASSFEGTGELFF | . | TRBJ2-2 | 13 | . | TRBV28